The T cell receptor beta chain under discussion was sequenced for a study of CD8 T cells in ankylosing spondylitis. Study results and caveats: Seven or eight highly homologous variants formed a TCR beta motif that appeared characteristic of ankylosing spondylitis blood. Matched synovial fluid from ankylosing spondylitis patients was reported to be enriched for disease-linked clones.

TCRdb analysed the 5' RACE reads with MiXCR anew, one entry per CDR3 protein. The sample contains approximately 150,000 distinct CDR3 sequences, 9.8% of which appear only once. This clonotype was seen many times. The antigen is undetermined. With V trimmed by 6 bases and J by 4 bases, 6 bases remained unmatched. The CDR3 has 15 residues. This sequence was found in a female donor with ankylosing spondylitis or in good health (not recorded which). Material for sequencing was blood, either unsorted or a sorted T cell fraction (not recorded which). The chain has TRBV12-3 or TRBV12-4 and TRBJ1-5; 10 bases are a match to TRBD1. DNA of the CDR3: TGTGCCAGCAGCGAGACAGGGGGCAAAAATCAGCCCCAGCATTTT. It yields the protein CASSETGGKNQPQHF.